Ten or more counts support the clone carrying this T cell receptor (beta chain). What it recognizes is unknown. TCRdb independently ran MiXCR on the 5' RACE reads; one entry per CDR3 protein. The repertoire has approximately 85,000 distinct CDR3 sequences, 4.3% of them found once; the top ten carry over 5.5%. Time point indicated: longitudinal time-point 3. Trimming pared 4 bases from V and 1 base from J, leaving 18 bases between. The CDR3 contains 16 residues. Germline-derived CDR1 and CDR2 are SGHRS and YFSETQ. The entry originates in a study of neurological immune-mediated disorders. Study-level findings and limits: The phylogenetic placement of 18 of 34 multiple sclerosis patients' repertoires in one related-CDR3 cluster constitutes a possible signature.

Sample: PBMCs. This sequence was found in a woman aged 60 to 75 with multiple sclerosis. This chain joins TRBV5-1 and TRBJ2-7; D gene unclear. CDR3 residues: CASSRPSLDQSYEQYF. The CDR3 region has the DNA TGCGCCAGCAGCCGGCCTTCCCTAGATCAATCCTACGAGCAGTACTTC.